Listed below are T cell receptor beta chains from one sample, sequenced in a study of blood T cell repertoires in COVID-19. Sequencing was performed with immunoSEQ multiplex PCR; in TCRdb, only in-frame clones are kept and a portion is missing. The sample lists more than 85,000 clones; roughly nine tenths were seen once. What was sequenced was peripheral blood. The receptors were sampled from a human donor in a cohort sampled during active COVID-19. Each CDR3 is given with its conserved first and last residue. The D gene is left open where the match is weak. Clone size is shown for a subset of rows, as once, few, many or a class of expanded clone.

>TRBV11-1|TRBJ2-1|NA|NA
TGTGCCAGCAGCCCCATTGACAGGTATGATGAGCAGTTCTTC
CASSPIDRYDEQFF
>TRBV28|TRBJ1-2|once|NA
TGTGCCAGCAGTTTCCACGGGACTTTTGACTATGGCTACACCTTC
CASSFHGTFDYGYTF
>TRBV6-6|TRBJ2-5|NA|TRBD1
TGTGCCAGCAGTTCCGACAGGGGGAAAGGGGAGACCCAGTACTTC
CASSSDRGKGETQYF
>TRBV2|TRBJ2-7|NA|NA
TGTGCCAGCGAGGGGGACGAGCAGTACTTC
CASEGDEQYF
>TRBV28|TRBJ2-6|NA|NA
TGTGCCAGCAGTTCCGCCGGAGCTGAGGCCAACGTCCTGACTTTC
CASSSAGAEANVLTF
>TRBV19|TRBJ2-1|NA|TRBD1
TGTGCCAGCAGCCCGGGACAGTGGAGGATCAATGAGCAGTTCTTC
CASSPGQWRINEQFF
>TRBV7-9|TRBJ2-7|NA|TRBD1
TGTGCCAGCAGCAAACACCCGACAGGGGGCCCCTACGAGCAGTACTTC
CASSKHPTGGPYEQYF
>TRBV6-5|TRBJ1-1|NA|NA
TGTGCCAGCAGTTACCGTCCGGGGTCCATGAACACTGAAGCTTTCTTT
CASSYRPGSMNTEAFF
>TRBV18|TRBJ1-4|NA|NA
TGTGCCAGCTCACGAATAGATCCAGAGCAGGGGATCGCAACTAATGAAAAACTGTTTTTT
CASSRIDPEQGIATNEKLFF
>TRBV3-1/TRBV3-2|TRBJ2-7|NA|TRBD1
TGTGCCAGCAGCCAGGCCTCACCGGGACAGCTTTACGAGCAGTACTTC
CASSQASPGQLYEQYF
>TRBV5-8|TRBJ2-5|NA|NA
TGTGCCAGCAGCTTGTCCAGGGTTCAACAAGAGACCCAGTACTTC
CASSLSRVQQETQYF
>TRBV5-1|TRBJ1-2|few|NA
TGCGCCAGCAGCTTCCCCGACAGGACCTATGGCTACACCTTC
CASSFPDRTYGYTF
>TRBV10-2|TRBJ1-1|NA|NA
TGCGCCAGCAGCTCGGGGGGGGAAAAAGGCGGAACTGAAGCTTTCTTT
CASSSGGEKGGTEAFF
>TRBV7-8|TRBJ1-2|few|NA
TGTGCCAGCAGCTTAGGCTCCACAGGAAAACATGGCTACACCTTC
CASSLGSTGKHGYTF
>TRBV7-9|TRBJ2-5|NA|NA
TGTGCCAGCAGCTTAGCGCATCGGGATCAAGAGACCCAGTACTTC
CASSLAHRDQETQYF
>TRBV11-1|TRBJ2-2|NA|NA
TGTGCCAGCAGCCGGCGGACTGGGAACACCGGGGAGCTGTTTTTT
CASSRRTGNTGELFF
>TRBV28|TRBJ2-1|NA|TRBD2
TGTGCCAGCAGTTTAACGGCGGGAGTCCCTCGGGATGAGCAGTTCTTC
CASSLTAGVPRDEQFF
>TRBV5-1|TRBJ2-2|NA|NA
TGCGCCAGCAGTCAGGGAAGTCCCGGGGAGCTGTTTTTT
CASSQGSPGELFF
>TRBV19|TRBJ1-5|NA|NA
TGTGCCAGTAGTCAGGGTAATCAGCCCCAGCATTTT
CASSQGNQPQHF
>TRBV7-8|TRBJ1-1|NA|NA
TGTGCCAGCAGCTTACTCGGGGGAAACACTGAAGCTTTCTTT
CASSLLGGNTEAFF
>TRBV2|TRBJ1-5|NA|TRBD1
TGTGCCAGCAGCGGACAGGGCAGTCAGCCCCAGCATTTT
CASSGQGSQPQHF
>TRBV6-5|TRBJ2-7|NA|NA
TGTGCCAGCAGTTACTCGTCCCGGAGCTCCTACGAGCAGTACTTC
CASSYSSRSSYEQYF
>TRBV3-1/TRBV3-2|TRBJ1-4|once|NA
TGTGCCAGCAGCCAAGGAGGCAGCTATAATGAAAAACTGTTTTTT
CASSQGGSYNEKLFF
>TRBV10-2|TRBJ2-6|once|TRBD1
TGCGCCAGCAGGGACAGGGCTTCAACCTCTGGGGCCAACGTCCTGACTTTC
CASRDRASTSGANVLTF
>TRBV28|TRBJ2-1|NA|NA
TGTGCCAGCAGCCTCTTCCTGGGGAGCTCCTACAATGAGCAGTTCTTC
CASSLFLGSSYNEQFF
>TRBV7-2|TRBJ1-1|NA|NA
TGTGCCAGCAGATTGGGGGGACTGATGAACACTGAAGCTTTCTTT
CASRLGGLMNTEAFF
>TRBV13|TRBJ2-1|NA|TRBD2
TGTGCCAGCAGCTTACGGGCCGGGACTAGCGGGAGGGCCTTCAGGTTCTTC
CASSLRAGTSGRAFRFF
>TRBV27|TRBJ1-2|NA|NA
TGTGCCAGCAGTTCCGGACTGGGTGGCTACACCTTC
CASSSGLGGYTF
>TRBV18|TRBJ2-5|NA|NA
TGTGCCAGCTCACCACAACAGGGCCACCGCCAAGAGACCCAGTACTTC
CASSPQQGHRQETQYF
>TRBV9|TRBJ2-1|once|TRBD2
TGTGCCAGCAGCATTAGCGGGACAACCACTAATGAGCAGTTCTTC
CASSISGTTTNEQFF
>TRBV28|TRBJ2-3|NA|NA
TGTGCCAGCAGTTTGCGGGACCCGGACACAGATACGCAGTATTTT
CASSLRDPDTDTQYF
>TRBV7-9|TRBJ1-2|NA|NA
TGTGCCAGCAGCTCCCAACCCAGTTACTATGGCTACACCTTC
CASSSQPSYYGYTF
>TRBV30|TRBJ2-2|NA|TRBD1
TGTGCCTGGAGTGTACTAGGGGGCGAGACCGGGGAGCTGTTTTTT
CAWSVLGGETGELFF
>TRBV28|TRBJ1-2|NA|NA
TGTGCCAGCAGTGCCTCTCATCAGGGATATGGCTACACCTTC
CASSASHQGYGYTF
>TRBV2|TRBJ2-1|NA|TRBD2
TGTGCCAGCTTTCGTCCGGGACTAGGGAATAGTGAGCAGTTCTTC
CASFRPGLGNSEQFF
>TRBV28|TRBJ2-1|once|NA
TGTGCCAGCAGTTTACCGGGTGGCGGACTGGGCAGCTCCTACAATGAGCAGTTCTTC
CASSLPGGGLGSSYNEQFF
>TRBV3-1/TRBV3-2|TRBJ2-1|NA|TRBD2
TGTGCCAGCAGCCCTAGCGGGGGGACCTACAATGAGCAGTTCTTC
CASSPSGGTYNEQFF
>TRBV28|TRBJ2-7|NA|NA
TGTGCCAGCAGTTTAAATCCGTCGGGGTACTGGTGGCGGTCCTACGAGCAGTACTTC
CASSLNPSGYWWRSYEQYF
>TRBV6-4|TRBJ2-3|once|TRBD1
TGTGCCAGCAGTATACTGGGACAGCTCACAGATACGCAGTATTTT
CASSILGQLTDTQYF
>TRBV6-2/TRBV6-3|TRBJ1-6|NA|TRBD1
TGTGCCAGCAGTACGGACAGGACTGGCAATTCACCCCTCCACTTT
CASSTDRTGNSPLHF
>TRBV6-5|TRBJ2-5|NA|NA
TGTGCCAGCAGTTACGGACTACCCTTGGAGACCCAGTACTTC
CASSYGLPLETQYF
>TRBV19|TRBJ2-3|NA|NA
TGTGCCAGTAGTAGGACAGTGTTCGGAGATACGCAGTATTTT
CASSRTVFGDTQYF
>TRBV11-2|TRBJ2-5|NA|NA
TGTGCCAGCAGCTTATTCGAATGGCCAAAGCAAGAGACCCAGTACTTC
CASSLFEWPKQETQYF
>TRBV4-1|TRBJ2-1|once|TRBD2
TGCGCCAGCAGCCTTCTTCCTTTACTAGCGGGAGTAGACAATGAGCAGTTCTTC
CASSLLPLLAGVDNEQFF
>TRBV6-1|TRBJ2-2|NA|TRBD1
TGTGCCAGCAGAGAAGGGACAGCATACGGGGAGCTGTTTTTT
CASREGTAYGELFF
>TRBV9|TRBJ2-2|NA|TRBD2
TGTGCCAGCAGCCCCCGGGGGGGCACCGGGGAGCTGTTTTTT
CASSPRGGTGELFF
>TRBV6-2/TRBV6-3|TRBJ1-5|NA|NA
TGTGCCAGCAGTTACTCTGGCACCCAGGGCAATCAGCCCCAGCATTTT
CASSYSGTQGNQPQHF
>TRBV24-1|TRBJ1-5|NA|NA
TGTGCCACCAGTGACCGGGACACCTATCAGCCCCAGCATTTT
CATSDRDTYQPQHF
>TRBV19|TRBJ1-2|NA|NA
TGTGCCAGTAGTAGAACAGGGACGGTGTATGGCTACACCTTC
CASSRTGTVYGYTF
>TRBV19|TRBJ1-5|NA|TRBD1
TGTGCCAGTAGTAGGAGGGACAGGGGCCAAGGGTTAGGCAATCAGCCCCAGCATTTT
CASSRRDRGQGLGNQPQHF
>TRBV5-6|TRBJ2-5|NA|NA
TGTGCCAGCAGTATGAGGGTCCAAGAGACCCAGTACTTC
CASSMRVQETQYF
>TRBV5-1|TRBJ2-5|NA|NA
TGCGCCAGCAGCTTCGAAGAGACCCAGTACTTC
CASSFEETQYF
>TRBV7-2|TRBJ2-3|once|TRBD2
TGTGCCAGCAGCTTAGGACTAGCGGGAGGGCAGCCGCAGTATTTT
CASSLGLAGGQPQYF